Following are 23 T cell receptor beta chains from one sample sequenced in a study of somatic mutations in cytotoxic T cells in rheumatoid arthritis (dated by TCRdb to about 2017). Receptors were amplified or captured by the immunoSEQ multiplex PCR assay. The table comes from immuneACCESS by way of TCRdb, which keeps in-frame sequences with V and J called. Part of the clones is missing from these tables; in studies checked, under half for an unresolved V gene and the rest for unknown reasons. In all, the sample holds 13,000 or so clones, and over 70% of those were seen once. The ten largest clonotypes hold roughly 8.1% of the sample. Sample: CD8+ T cells sorted from blood. Receptor source: an adult with rheumatoid arthritis.

J is TRBJ1-3 and V is TRBV27; 7 bases are shared with TRBD1. V dropped 5 bases and J dropped 4; count of bases not matched to a gene: 5. This CDR3 region has 14 residues. The V gene's germline CDR1 is MNHEY and CDR2 SMNVEV (reference sequence). This CDR3 reads CASSPTGFGNTIYF. The CDR3 nucleotides read TGTGCCAGCAGTCCGACAGGGTTCGGAAACACCATATATTTT.

The chain is built from TRBV13 and TRBJ2-1; 13 bases fit TRBD2. J was trimmed by 10 bases and V by 3 bases; bases with no gene match: 6. This CDR3 has 15 amino acids. The germline V gene encodes CDR1 PRHDT and CDR2 FYEKMQ (reference sequence). CDR3 loop: CASSFGTSGVLEQFF. CDR3 sequence (DNA): TGTGCCAGCAGCTTCGGGACTAGCGGGGTCTTGGAGCAGTTCTTC. The full variable domain, in which reference TRBV13 and TRBJ2-1 provide the parts outside the CDR3, is AAGVIQSPRHLIKEKRETATLKCYPIPRHDTVYWYQQGPGQDPQFLISFYEKMQSDKGSIPDRFSAQQFSDYHSELNMSSLELGDSALYFCASSFGTSGVLEQFFGPGTRLTVL.

This chain connects TRBV5-8 to TRBJ1-1, with D unresolved. Germline CDR1 reads SGHTS; CDR2 reads YDEGEE. The CDR3 contains 14 residues. V was cut by 4 bases and J by 7 bases, with 17 bases left in between. The CDR3 sequence is CASSPDPIRNEAFF. In DNA form, the CDR3 reads TGTGCCAGCAGCCCGGACCCAATAAGGAATGAAGCTTTCTTT.

This clone appeared a few times. The V call is TRBV9, the J call TRBJ2-7, with 10 bases matching TRBD2. There are 14 residues in the CDR3. CDR1 and CDR2 from the germline V gene are SGDLS and YYNGEE. Trimming cost V 4 bases and J 4 bases; bases outside gene matches: 5. CDR3 DNA: TGTGCCAGCAGCCCCCGGACTAGCGGTTACGAGCAGTACTTC. This sequence encodes CASSPRTSGYEQYF.

This clone was observed a handful of times. The junction departs from the called germline gene at one end, perhaps through a read error. The rearrangement joins TRBV28 to TRBJ2-1; 9 bases align to TRBD1. The CDR3 runs 13 residues. The V gene's germline CDR1 is MDHEN and CDR2 SYDVKM. In nucleotides, the CDR3 is TGTGCCAGCAGTTTTCCGGGACAGGGTGATTCGATCTTC. It translates to CASSFPGQGDSIF.

V usage is TRBV10-2 and J usage is TRBJ1-1; perhaps TRBD1 as D (5 bases). The CDR3 totals 13 residues. Germline-derived CDR1 and CDR2 are WSHSY and SAAADI. V lost 3 bases and J 4 bases, leaving 9 bases between the germline ends. The CDR3, as DNA: TGCGCCAGCAGTGACCGGGGCGGCACTGAAGCTTTCTTT. It codes for CASSDRGGTEAFF.

This chain uses TRBV7-6 with TRBJ2-1; TRBD2 is a possible D gene (7 bases). Germline CDR1 reads SGHVS; CDR2 reads FNYEAQ. Trimming took off 2 bases at V and 8 bases at J, with 25 bases between the two ends. CDR3 length: 18 residues. The CDR3: CASSLFIHPGEGVDEQFF. CDR3 DNA: TGTGCCAGCAGCTTATTTATCCACCCAGGGGAGGGGGTCGATGAGCAGTTCTTC.

The chain has TRBV15 and TRBJ1-4; no definite D call. V dropped 8 bases and J dropped 2 bases, with 18 bases sitting between them. This CDR3 spans 16 amino acids. Germline V lookup: CDR1 LNHNV, CDR2 YYDKDF (reference sequence). This CDR3 reads CATAPIEGSTNEKLFF. The CDR3 nucleotides are TGTGCCACCGCCCCAATTGAAGGGAGCACTAATGAAAAACTGTTTTTT.

This clone counts as medium-sized. The chain recombines TRBV27 with TRBJ1-5; D is perhaps TRBD1 (5 bases). CDR3 length equals 12 residues. Trimming left V 7 bases short and J 9 bases short, with 13 bases between. From germline, CDR1 is MNHEY and CDR2 SMNVEV (reference sequence). CDR3 sequence (DNA): TGTGCCAGCACCCACGGGACCGGGCCCCAGCATTTT. It specifies CASTHGTGPQHF.

The chain carries TRBV4-1 and TRBJ1-5; the D gene is possibly TRBD1 (6 bases). Per the germline V gene, CDR1 is MGHRA and CDR2 is YSYEKL. V gave up 4 bases and J gave up 6 bases, with 13 bases separating them. The CDR3 spans 14 residues. As DNA, the CDR3 is TGCGCCAGCAGCCCCGCAGGGGTTGGTCAGCCCCAGCATTTT. This codes for CASSPAGVGQPQHF.

The table lists this clone with a few counts. CDR3 nucleotide sequence: TGCGCCAGCAGCTTGGACCTCAGGGGGGAAGCTTTCTTT. This encodes CASSLDLRGEAFF. This chain uses TRBV5-1 with TRBJ1-1; TRBD1 matches 7 bases. This CDR3 region has 13 residues. V lost 0 bases, J lost 8 bases, and 4 bases stayed unmatched. Germline V gives CDR1 SGHRS, CDR2 YFSETQ.

This chain links TRBV2 with TRBJ1-3, with 8 nucleotides matching TRBD1. CDR3 length: 18 residues. V shed 5 bases, J shed 2 bases, and the junction held 14 bases outside the gene matches. Germline CDR1 reads SNHLY; CDR2 reads FYNNEI. In nucleotides, the CDR3 is TGTGCCAGCAGTACTACAGGGGGAAGGTATGGTGCTGGAAACACCATATATTTT. This translates into CASSTTGGRYGAGNTIYF. Drawing the rest from reference TRBV2 and TRBJ1-3, the complete variable domain is EPEVTQTPSHQVTQMGQEVILRCVPISNHLYFYWYRQILGQKVEFLVSFYNNEISEKSEIFDDQFSVERPDGSNFTLKIRSTKLEDSAMYFCASSTTGGRYGAGNTIYFGEGSWLTVV.

The V call is TRBV5-6, the J call TRBJ1-2, with D maybe TRBD1 (6 bases). V lost 4 bases to trimming and J lost 4 bases, with 20 bases between them. The germline V gene encodes CDR1 SGHDT and CDR2 YYEEEE. The CDR3 runs 16 residues. The CDR3 nucleotides read TGTGCCAGCAGCAGTCAACCAGGGGCGGGCGTCTATGGCTACACCTTC. Protein: CASSSQPGAGVYGYTF.

V and J are TRBV7-9 and TRBJ1-2; D remains ambiguous. CDR1 SEHNR and CDR2 FQNEAQ come from the germline V gene (reference sequence). V lost 5 bases and J 8 bases, leaving 12 bases between the germline ends. The CDR3 extends over 12 amino acids. This CDR3 is CASSPSQGGYTF. The CDR3 DNA reads TGTGCCAGCAGCCCCTCACAAGGAGGCTACACCTTC.

This clone has just a few counts. This sequence joins TRBV7-9 and TRBJ2-3; 9 nucleotides agree with TRBD2. The V gene's germline CDR1 is SEHNR and CDR2 FQNEAQ (reference sequence). The CDR3 covers 18 residues. Losses at the gene ends were 1 base for V and 4 bases for J; bases not matched to a gene: 12. The DNA for the CDR3 is TGTGCCAGCAGCTTAGAGGCGGGAGGGGACATAAGAGCAGATACGCAGTATTTT. As protein: CASSLEAGGDIRADTQYF.

The chain combines TRBV5-1 with TRBJ1-4, with 8 bases matching TRBD1. This CDR3 comprises 14 residues. The germline V gene has CDR1 SGHRS and CDR2 YFSETQ. The V and J ends lost 4 bases and 8 bases, in that order; junction bases with no gene match: 7. The CDR3 DNA sequence: TGCGCCAGCAGCCTTGCAGGGGGCGACGAAAAACTGTTTTTT. Amino acids: CASSLAGGDEKLFF.

V is TRBV21-1 and J is TRBJ1-2; the table names TRBD1, a call not compared with the DNA. TRBV21-1 is classified as a pseudogene. CDR3 length: 15 residues. The CDR3 sequence: CASRWVYRKTYGYTF. The CDR3 DNA reads TGTGCCAGCAGATGGGTCTACAGAAAGACCTATGGCTACACCTTC.

The chain joins TRBV28 to TRBJ2-7, with D unclear. In germline, CDR1 is MDHEN, CDR2 SYDVKM. This CDR3 has 15 residues. V gave up 10 bases and J gave up 1 base, with 20 bases separating them. CDR3 nucleotide sequence: TGTGCCACCTCCTCGGTAGCCGGGTGGTCCTACGAGCAGTACTTC. Translating it yields CATSSVAGWSYEQYF. The whole variable domain, filled in from reference TRBV28 and TRBJ2-7, reads DVKVTQSSRYLVKRTGEKVFLECVQDMDHENMFWYRQDPGLGLRLIYFSYDVKMKEKGDIPEGYSVSREKKERFSLILESASTNQTSMYLCATSSVAGWSYEQYFGPGTRLTVT.

Only one count was recorded for this clone. An end of the junction does not agree with germline; a read error may underlie this. V gene TRBV7-8 combines with J gene TRBJ2-7; D is ambiguous. The CDR3 is made up of 8 amino acids. Per the germline V gene, CDR1 is SGHVS and CDR2 is FQNEAQ. CDR3 sequence reads: CASSLGNF. The CDR3 nucleotides read TGTGCCAGCAGCCTAGGGAACTTC.

The CDR3 is CASSEWTGNNSPLHF. The DNA of the CDR3 is TGTGCCAGCAGTGAATGGACAGGGAACAATTCACCCCTCCACTTT. The chain employs TRBV2 and TRBJ1-6; 8 nucleotides align to TRBD1. V lost 2 bases to trimming and J lost 7 bases; unmatched junction nucleotides: 4. The CDR3 is 15 residues long. Germline CDR1 SNHLY, CDR2 FYNNEI.

The chain links TRBV27 to TRBJ1-6; the D gene is possibly TRBD1 (5 bases). This CDR3 region has 14 residues. Germline V lookup: CDR1 MNHEY, CDR2 SMNVEV (reference sequence). Deletions cut 8 bases from V and 7 bases from J, with 15 bases between. The CDR3 DNA follows: TGTGCCAGCGGGTGGGACGGGAGAAATTCACCCCTCCACTTT. Translated: CASGWDGRNSPLHF.

The chain is built from TRBV28 and TRBJ1-2; no clear D gene. Germline V gene lookup returns CDR1 MDHEN and CDR2 SYDVKM. The CDR3 has 13 amino acids. V was shortened by 3 bases and J by 3 bases, with 8 bases between the two germline ends. The DNA of the CDR3 is TGTGCCAGCAGTTTGGAAGGAGACTATGGCTACACCTTC. This sequence encodes CASSLEGDYGYTF.

The rearrangement links TRBV9 to TRBJ2-2; D ambiguous. This CDR3 contains 15 residues. V was pared by 3 bases and J by 1 base, with 10 bases between. Germline lookup yields CDR1 SGDLS and CDR2 YYNGEE. The CDR3 here is CASSEGRRNTGELFF. CDR3 nucleotides: TGTGCCAGCAGCGAGGGAAGGCGGAACACCGGGGAGCTGTTTTTT.